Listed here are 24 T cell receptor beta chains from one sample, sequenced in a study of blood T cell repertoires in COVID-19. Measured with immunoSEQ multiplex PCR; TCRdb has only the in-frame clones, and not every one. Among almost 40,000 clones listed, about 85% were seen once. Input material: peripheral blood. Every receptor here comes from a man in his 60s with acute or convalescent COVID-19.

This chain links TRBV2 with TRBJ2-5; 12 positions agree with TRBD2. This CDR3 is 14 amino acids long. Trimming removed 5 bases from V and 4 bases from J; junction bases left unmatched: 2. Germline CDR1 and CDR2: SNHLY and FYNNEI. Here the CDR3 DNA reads TGTGCCAGCAGTACGGGACTAGCGGGAGAGACCCAGTACTTC. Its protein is CASSTGLAGETQYF.

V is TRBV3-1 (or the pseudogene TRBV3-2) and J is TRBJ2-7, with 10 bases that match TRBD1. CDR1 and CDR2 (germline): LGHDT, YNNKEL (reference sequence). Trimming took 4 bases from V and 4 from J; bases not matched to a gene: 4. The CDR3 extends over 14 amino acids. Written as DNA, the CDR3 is TGTGCCAGCAGCCGGGACAGGGGTTGGTACGAGCAGTACTTC. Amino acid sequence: CASSRDRGWYEQYF.

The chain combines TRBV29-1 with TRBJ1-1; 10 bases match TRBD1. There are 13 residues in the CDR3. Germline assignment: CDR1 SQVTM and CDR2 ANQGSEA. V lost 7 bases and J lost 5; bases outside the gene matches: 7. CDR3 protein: CSATTGGGTEAFF. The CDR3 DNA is TGCAGCGCAACGACAGGGGGCGGAACTGAAGCTTTCTTT.

The CDR3 loop is CAWSSGVAYEQYF. CDR3 DNA: TGTGCCTGGAGTTCCGGAGTAGCCTACGAGCAGTACTTC. The V and J genes are TRBV30 and TRBJ2-7; D gene uncertain. Per the germline V gene, CDR1 is GTSNPN and CDR2 is SVGIG (reference sequence). CDR3 length: 13 amino acids. V was clipped by 2 bases and J by 2 bases, with 10 bases between them.

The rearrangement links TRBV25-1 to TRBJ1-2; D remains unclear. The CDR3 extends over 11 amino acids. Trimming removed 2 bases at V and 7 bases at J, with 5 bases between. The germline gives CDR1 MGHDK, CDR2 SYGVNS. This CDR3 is CASSELTGYTF. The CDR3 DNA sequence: TGTGCCAGCAGTGAACTAACTGGCTACACCTTC.

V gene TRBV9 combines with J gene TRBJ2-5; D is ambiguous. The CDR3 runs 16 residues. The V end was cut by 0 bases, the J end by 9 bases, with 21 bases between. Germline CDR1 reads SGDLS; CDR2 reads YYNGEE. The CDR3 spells CASSVGEEPLISSQYF. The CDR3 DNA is TGTGCCAGCAGCGTAGGAGAAGAGCCCTTAATCTCGTCCCAGTACTTC.

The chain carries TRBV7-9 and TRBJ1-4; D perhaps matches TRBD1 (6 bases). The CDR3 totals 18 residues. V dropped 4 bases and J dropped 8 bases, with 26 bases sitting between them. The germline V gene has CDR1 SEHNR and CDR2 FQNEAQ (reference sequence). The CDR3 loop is CASSSYRLQGRVEEKLFF. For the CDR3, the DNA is TGTGCCAGCAGCTCTTACCGACTACAGGGCCGGGTGGAAGAAAAACTGTTTTTT.

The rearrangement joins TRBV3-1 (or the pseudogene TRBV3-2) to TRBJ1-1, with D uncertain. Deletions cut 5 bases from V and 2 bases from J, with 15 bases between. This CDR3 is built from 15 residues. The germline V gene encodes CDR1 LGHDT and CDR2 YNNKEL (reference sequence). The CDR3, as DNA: TGTGCCAGCAGCACAACTAGACGAGGAAACACTGAAGCTTTCTTT. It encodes CASSTTRRGNTEAFF.

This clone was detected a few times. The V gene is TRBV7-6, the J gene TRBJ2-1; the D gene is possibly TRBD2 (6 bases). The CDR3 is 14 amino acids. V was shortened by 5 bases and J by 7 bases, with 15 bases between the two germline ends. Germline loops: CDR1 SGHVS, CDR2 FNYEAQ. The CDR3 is CASSPRDLRNEQFF. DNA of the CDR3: TGTGCCAGCAGCCCCCGGGACTTAAGGAATGAGCAGTTCTTC.

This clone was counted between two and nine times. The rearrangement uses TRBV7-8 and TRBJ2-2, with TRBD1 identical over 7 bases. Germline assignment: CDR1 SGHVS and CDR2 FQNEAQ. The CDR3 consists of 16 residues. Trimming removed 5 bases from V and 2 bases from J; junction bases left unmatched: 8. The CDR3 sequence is CASSVTGTVNTGELFF. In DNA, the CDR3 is TGTGCCAGCAGCGTAACCGGGACAGTCAACACCGGGGAGCTGTTTTTT.

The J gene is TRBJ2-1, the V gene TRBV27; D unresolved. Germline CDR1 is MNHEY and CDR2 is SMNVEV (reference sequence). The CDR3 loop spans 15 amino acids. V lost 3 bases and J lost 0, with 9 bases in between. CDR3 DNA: TGTGCCAGCAGTTTGCACTTTAGCTCCTACAATGAGCAGTTCTTC. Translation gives CASSLHFSSYNEQFF.

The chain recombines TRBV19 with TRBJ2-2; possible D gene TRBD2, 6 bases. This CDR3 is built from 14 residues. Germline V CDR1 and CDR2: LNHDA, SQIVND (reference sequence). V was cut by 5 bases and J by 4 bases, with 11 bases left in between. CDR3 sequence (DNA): TGTGCCAGTAGTTCGAAGGAGGGCACCGGGGAGCTGTTTTTT. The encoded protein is CASSSKEGTGELFF.

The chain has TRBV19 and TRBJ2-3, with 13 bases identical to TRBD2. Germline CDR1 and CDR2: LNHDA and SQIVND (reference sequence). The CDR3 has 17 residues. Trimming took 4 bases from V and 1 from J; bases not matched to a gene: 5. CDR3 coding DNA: TGTGCCAGTAGTACACTAGCGGGGGGGCGGGGCACAGATACGCAGTATTTT. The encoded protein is CASSTLAGGRGTDTQYF.

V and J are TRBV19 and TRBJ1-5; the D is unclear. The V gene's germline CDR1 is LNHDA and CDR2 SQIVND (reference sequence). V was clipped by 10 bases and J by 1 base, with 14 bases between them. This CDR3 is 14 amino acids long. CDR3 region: CATQTGRSNQPQHF. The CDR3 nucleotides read TGTGCCACTCAGACGGGGAGGAGCAATCAGCCCCAGCATTTT.

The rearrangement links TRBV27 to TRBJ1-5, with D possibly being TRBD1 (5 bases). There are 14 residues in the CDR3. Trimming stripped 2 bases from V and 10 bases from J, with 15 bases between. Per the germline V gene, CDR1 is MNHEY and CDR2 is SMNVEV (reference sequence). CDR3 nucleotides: TGTGCCAGCAGTTTAGGGGCAGACTCCAGCCCCCAGCATTTT. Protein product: CASSLGADSSPQHF.

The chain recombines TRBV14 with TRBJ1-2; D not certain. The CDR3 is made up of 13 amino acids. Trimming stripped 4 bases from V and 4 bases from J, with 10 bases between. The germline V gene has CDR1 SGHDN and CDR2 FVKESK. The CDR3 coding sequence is TGTGCCAGCAGCCCGGCGGTGTCCTATGGCTACACCTTC. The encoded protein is CASSPAVSYGYTF.

The CDR3 DNA follows: TGCGCCAGCAGCCCAACGCCATTCTTAACAGGTCCTGGGGCCAACGTCCTGACTTTC. Amino acids: CASSPTPFLTGPGANVLTF. The rearrangement joins TRBV4-1 to TRBJ2-6, with D tentatively TRBD1 (5 bases). Germline values: CDR1 MGHRA, CDR2 YSYEKL. The V end was cut by 4 bases, the J end by 2 bases, with 21 bases between. This CDR3 spans 19 amino acids.

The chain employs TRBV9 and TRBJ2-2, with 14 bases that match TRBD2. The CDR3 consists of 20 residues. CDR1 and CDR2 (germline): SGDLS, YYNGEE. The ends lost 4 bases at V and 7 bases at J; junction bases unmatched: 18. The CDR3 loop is CASSFSPGLAGVKGGGELFF. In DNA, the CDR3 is TGTGCCAGCAGCTTCTCACCGGGACTAGCGGGAGTCAAAGGGGGCGGGGAGCTGTTTTTT.

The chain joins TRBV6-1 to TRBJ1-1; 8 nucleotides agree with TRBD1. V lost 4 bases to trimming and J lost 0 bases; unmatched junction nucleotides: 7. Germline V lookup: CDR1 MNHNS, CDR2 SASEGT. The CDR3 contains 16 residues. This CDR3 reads CASSAGTGDMNTEAFF. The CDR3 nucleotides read TGTGCCAGCAGTGCAGGGACAGGAGACATGAACACTGAAGCTTTCTTT.

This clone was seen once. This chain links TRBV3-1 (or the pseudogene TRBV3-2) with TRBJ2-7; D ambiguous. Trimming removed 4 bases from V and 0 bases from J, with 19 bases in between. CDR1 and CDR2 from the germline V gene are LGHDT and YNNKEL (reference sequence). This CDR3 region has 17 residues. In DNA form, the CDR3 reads TGTGCCAGCAGCCCGAGTTCGCTTGTCACTCTCTCCTACGAGCAGTACTTC. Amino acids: CASSPSSLVTLSYEQYF.

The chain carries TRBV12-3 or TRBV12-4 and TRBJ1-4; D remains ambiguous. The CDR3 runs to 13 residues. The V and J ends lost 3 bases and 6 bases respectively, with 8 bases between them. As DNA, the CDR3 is TGTGCCAGCAGTTTCTTAGCGGATGAAAAACTGTTTTTT. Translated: CASSFLADEKLFF.

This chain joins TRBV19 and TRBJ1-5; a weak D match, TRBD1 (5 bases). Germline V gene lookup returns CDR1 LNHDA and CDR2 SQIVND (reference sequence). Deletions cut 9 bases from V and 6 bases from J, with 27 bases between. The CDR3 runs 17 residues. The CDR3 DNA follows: TGTGCCAGCACCTTTGGGAGGGGAGCTCTAGTGGGTCAGCCCCAGCATTTT. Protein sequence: CASTFGRGALVGQPQHF.

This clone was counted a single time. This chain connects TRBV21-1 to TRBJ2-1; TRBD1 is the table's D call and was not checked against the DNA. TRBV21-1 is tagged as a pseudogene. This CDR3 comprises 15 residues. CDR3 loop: CASRPIQGASNEQFF. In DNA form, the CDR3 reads TGTGCCAGCAGACCTATACAGGGGGCCTCGAATGAGCAGTTCTTC.

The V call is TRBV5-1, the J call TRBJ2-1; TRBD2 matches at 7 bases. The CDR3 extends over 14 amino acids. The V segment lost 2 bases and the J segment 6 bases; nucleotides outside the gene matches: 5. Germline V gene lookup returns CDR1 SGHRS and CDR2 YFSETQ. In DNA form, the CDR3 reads TGCGCCAGCAGCTTTGGAAGCGGGATCAATGAGCAGTTCTTC. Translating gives CASSFGSGINEQFF.